This T cell receptor beta chain was found in a study of blood T cell repertoires in COVID-19. At the level of the study: The study drew acute and convalescent COVID-19 samples from the United States, Italy and Spain. T cells, B-cell-depleted T cells, or PBMCs supplied cDNA or gDNA.

The V gene's germline CDR1 is MDHEN and CDR2 SYDVKM. The J segment lost 3 bases and the V segment lost 4 bases, leaving 9 bases of the junction unmatched. This CDR3 contains 16 residues. Libraries were prepared by immunoSEQ multiplex PCR; TCRdb keeps only in-frame clonotypes and omits some of them. The sample consists of approximately 170,000 clones, 65% to 85% of them appearing once. This clonotype was sampled from a human donor with acute or convalescent COVID-19. The donor label of this sample is uncertain. Sequencing used peripheral blood. This chain uses TRBV28 with TRBJ1-1; 9 bases match TRBD1. The CDR3 nucleotides are TGTGCCAGCAGTTGGGGACAGGGATATGTTTACACTGAAGCTTTCTTT. This encodes CASSWGQGYVYTEAFF.